The rows below give T cell receptor beta chains drawn from one sample of a study of T-cell memory formation after mild COVID-19. TCRdb called the 5' RACE reads again in MiXCR, with one record for every CDR3 protein. This table holds roughly 510,000 distinct CDR3 sequences, about 18% found once. The specimen sequenced was PBMCs or a T cell subset sorted from them (not recorded which). The receptors here all came from an adult woman who had mild COVID-19 (a few samples of this study predate the infection). Cell type and time point are not known. Both conserved end residues are part of each CDR3. A D gene is named only where the DNA matches it firmly. The size entry is marked missing in some rows and otherwise reads once, few, many or a size class.

j_call: TRBJ2-2
d_call: NA
clone_size: few
v_call: TRBV5-1
cdr3_nt: TGCGCCAGCAGCCCCGCTGGACCATCGAACACCGGGGAGCTGTTTTTT
cdr3_aa: CASSPAGPSNTGELFF

j_call: TRBJ1-1
d_call: NA
clone_size: NA
v_call: TRBV7-8
cdr3_nt: TGTGCCAGCAGCCCTTGGGGGCAGCCGAACACTGAAGCTTTCTTT
cdr3_aa: CASSPWGQPNTEAFF

j_call: TRBJ1-2
d_call: NA
clone_size: NA
v_call: TRBV18
cdr3_nt: TGTGCCAGCTCACCTGGGCCACCCTTCAACTATGGCTACACCTTC
cdr3_aa: CASSPGPPFNYGYTF

j_call: TRBJ1-2
d_call: NA
clone_size: NA
v_call: TRBV5-1
cdr3_nt: TGCGCCAGCAGCTTTGGAGACGGCGGCTACACCTTC
cdr3_aa: CASSFGDGGYTF

j_call: TRBJ2-7
d_call: NA
clone_size: many
v_call: TRBV28
cdr3_nt: TGTGCCAGCAGTTTACACCGGGACGTTCTCCAGTACTTC
cdr3_aa: CASSLHRDVLQYF

j_call: TRBJ1-5
d_call: NA
clone_size: few
v_call: TRBV10-3
cdr3_nt: TGTGCCATCAGTGGGACACATAGCAATCAGCCCCAGCATTTT
cdr3_aa: CAISGTHSNQPQHF

j_call: TRBJ1-5
d_call: TRBD1
clone_size: NA
v_call: TRBV12-3/TRBV12-4
cdr3_nt: TGTGCCAGCACTACCGACAGGGAAGGCAATCAGCCCCAGCATTTT
cdr3_aa: CASTTDREGNQPQHF

j_call: TRBJ2-5
d_call: TRBD1
clone_size: NA
v_call: TRBV11-2
cdr3_nt: TGTGCCAGCAGCTTAGAAGGGACAGGGGGGCAGACCCAGTACTTC
cdr3_aa: CASSLEGTGGQTQYF

j_call: TRBJ2-3
d_call: NA
clone_size: many
v_call: TRBV4-2
cdr3_nt: TGTGCCAGCAGCCAAGATGGGACGAGAACTTTCACAGATACGCAGTATTTT
cdr3_aa: CASSQDGTRTFTDTQYF

j_call: TRBJ2-7
d_call: NA
clone_size: NA
v_call: TRBV6-6
cdr3_nt: TGTGCCAGCAGTTTGAAGGATACCTACGAGCAGTACTTC
cdr3_aa: CASSLKDTYEQYF

j_call: TRBJ2-5
d_call: NA
clone_size: few
v_call: TRBV6-2/TRBV6-3
cdr3_nt: TGTGCCAGCAGTCAGCCGGAAAGGGTCGAAGAGACCCAGTACTTC
cdr3_aa: CASSQPERVEETQYF

j_call: TRBJ1-2
d_call: TRBD1
clone_size: NA
v_call: TRBV29-1
cdr3_nt: TGCAGCGTTGAAAGGGACAGGCCAACGGAAGGCTACACCTTC
cdr3_aa: CSVERDRPTEGYTF

j_call: TRBJ1-5
d_call: NA
clone_size: NA
v_call: TRBV4-1
cdr3_nt: TGCGCCAGCAGCCAAGATGGGACTCCCAATCAGCCCCAGCATTTT
cdr3_aa: CASSQDGTPNQPQHF

j_call: TRBJ1-3
d_call: NA
clone_size: many
v_call: TRBV30
cdr3_nt: TGTGCCTGGAGTGTTGGGGGCTCTGGAAACACCATATATTTT
cdr3_aa: CAWSVGGSGNTIYF

j_call: TRBJ2-5
d_call: TRBD2
clone_size: few
v_call: TRBV3-1
cdr3_nt: TGTGCCAGCAGCCAAACGGGGGGGCGTGAGACCCAGTACTTC
cdr3_aa: CASSQTGGRETQYF

j_call: TRBJ2-1
d_call: NA
clone_size: NA
v_call: TRBV11-2
cdr3_nt: TGTGCCAGCAGCTTCGAGATCAGCTCCTACAATGAGCAGTTCTTC
cdr3_aa: CASSFEISSYNEQFF

j_call: TRBJ1-1
d_call: NA
clone_size: NA
v_call: TRBV4-2
cdr3_nt: TGTGCCAGCAGCCAACCCGTTCTAGTACGTTTCACTGAAGCTTTCTTT
cdr3_aa: CASSQPVLVRFTEAFF

j_call: TRBJ1-1
d_call: TRBD1
clone_size: NA
v_call: TRBV5-6
cdr3_nt: TGTGCCAGCAGCTTGGAGCCGACAGGGTTTTACACTGAAGCTTTCTTT
cdr3_aa: CASSLEPTGFYTEAFF

j_call: TRBJ1-2
d_call: NA
clone_size: few
v_call: TRBV7-2
cdr3_nt: TGTGCCAGCAGCTTAGAGAGGGACGCCGATTACACCTTC
cdr3_aa: CASSLERDADYTF

j_call: TRBJ2-3
d_call: NA
clone_size: few
v_call: TRBV7-2
cdr3_nt: TGTGCCAGCAGCTTCGAGGCCCCAGATACGCAGTATTTT
cdr3_aa: CASSFEAPDTQYF

j_call: TRBJ2-3
d_call: NA
clone_size: NA
v_call: TRBV24-1
cdr3_nt: TGTGCCACCAGTGATTTGCTCCCTGAGGAGTCCACAGATACGCAGTATTTT
cdr3_aa: CATSDLLPEESTDTQYF

j_call: TRBJ2-7
d_call: NA
clone_size: few
v_call: TRBV5-1
cdr3_nt: TGCGCCAGCAGCTTGGGTAGGGTGAACTACGAGCAGTACTTC
cdr3_aa: CASSLGRVNYEQYF

j_call: TRBJ1-5
d_call: NA
clone_size: few
v_call: TRBV21-1
cdr3_nt: TGTGCCAGCAGCAAAGTGCAGGGGGCGAATCAGCCCCAGCATTTT
cdr3_aa: CASSKVQGANQPQHF

j_call: TRBJ2-7
d_call: NA
clone_size: NA
v_call: TRBV12-3/TRBV12-4
cdr3_nt: TGTGCCAGCAGCCCTTTTAGGAAAGATGAGCAGTACTTC
cdr3_aa: CASSPFRKDEQYF

j_call: TRBJ2-7
d_call: TRBD2
clone_size: NA
v_call: TRBV6-5
cdr3_nt: TGTGCCAGCAGTTCCCCAGGCGGGAGCTCCTACGAGCAGTACTTC
cdr3_aa: CASSSPGGSSYEQYF

j_call: TRBJ1-2
d_call: NA
clone_size: few
v_call: TRBV19
cdr3_nt: TGTGCCAGTATTGGCCCTCGCGACTATGGCTACACCTTC
cdr3_aa: CASIGPRDYGYTF

j_call: TRBJ1-1
d_call: TRBD1
clone_size: NA
v_call: TRBV10-3
cdr3_nt: TGTGCCATCAGTGAGCCGGGACAGGGGGGCACTGAAGCTTTCTTT
cdr3_aa: CAISEPGQGGTEAFF

j_call: TRBJ1-2
d_call: NA
clone_size: many
v_call: TRBV12-3/TRBV12-4
cdr3_nt: TGTGCCAGCAGTTTATCCGGGCCCTATGGCTACACCTTC
cdr3_aa: CASSLSGPYGYTF

j_call: TRBJ2-3
d_call: NA
clone_size: few
v_call: TRBV5-1
cdr3_nt: TGCGCCAGCAGCTCCCAGCTGAATACGCAGTATTTT
cdr3_aa: CASSSQLNTQYF

j_call: TRBJ2-1
d_call: TRBD2
clone_size: NA
v_call: TRBV4-3
cdr3_nt: TGCGCCAGCAGCCAAGATCGAGGACTAGCGGGTTACAATGAGCAGTTCTTC
cdr3_aa: CASSQDRGLAGYNEQFF

j_call: TRBJ2-7
d_call: TRBD1
clone_size: NA
v_call: TRBV5-4
cdr3_nt: TGTGCCAGCAGCTCCCCGGGACAGGGGGATGGCGAGCAGTACTTC
cdr3_aa: CASSSPGQGDGEQYF

j_call: TRBJ1-1
d_call: TRBD1
clone_size: few
v_call: TRBV12-3/TRBV12-4
cdr3_nt: TGTGCCAGCATGCGACAGGGAGACACTGAAGCTTTCTTT
cdr3_aa: CASMRQGDTEAFF

j_call: TRBJ2-1
d_call: TRBD2
clone_size: few
v_call: TRBV7-2
cdr3_nt: TGTGCCAGCAGCGGATGGACTAGCGGGAGGATCACCTACAATGAGCAGTTCTTC
cdr3_aa: CASSGWTSGRITYNEQFF

j_call: TRBJ2-5
d_call: NA
clone_size: NA
v_call: TRBV7-9
cdr3_nt: TGTGCCAGCAGCTTAGTAGTGGGGTTCCGGGAGACCCAGTACTTC
cdr3_aa: CASSLVVGFRETQYF

j_call: TRBJ2-4
d_call: NA
clone_size: NA
v_call: TRBV14
cdr3_nt: TGTGCCAGCAGCCCGCAGGGGTCGGCCAAAAACATTCAGTACTTC
cdr3_aa: CASSPQGSAKNIQYF

j_call: TRBJ2-1
d_call: TRBD2
clone_size: NA
v_call: TRBV5-1
cdr3_nt: TGCGCCAGCAGCCAAAGCGGGGGGGCCGGGAATGAGCAGTTCTTC
cdr3_aa: CASSQSGGAGNEQFF

j_call: TRBJ2-7
d_call: NA
clone_size: many
v_call: TRBV2
cdr3_nt: TGTGCCAGCAGTGGAGGGGGACCCTACGAGCAGTACTTC
cdr3_aa: CASSGGGPYEQYF

j_call: TRBJ2-1
d_call: TRBD2
clone_size: NA
v_call: TRBV4-2
cdr3_nt: TGTGCCAGCAGCCCGGTGATAGCGGGAGTCAATGAGCAGTTCTTC
cdr3_aa: CASSPVIAGVNEQFF

j_call: TRBJ1-2
d_call: NA
clone_size: many
v_call: TRBV7-9
cdr3_nt: TGTGCCAGCAGCCGAGGAACCCTTGACATCTATGGCTACACCTTC
cdr3_aa: CASSRGTLDIYGYTF

j_call: TRBJ1-6
d_call: NA
clone_size: NA
v_call: TRBV25-1
cdr3_nt: TGTGCCAGCAGTGAGAGACCAAGGACTTCACCCCTCCACTTT
cdr3_aa: CASSERPRTSPLHF

j_call: TRBJ1-2
d_call: TRBD1
clone_size: few
v_call: TRBV29-1
cdr3_nt: TGCAGCGCAGGAAGGACAGGGGATAACTATGGCTACACCTTC
cdr3_aa: CSAGRTGDNYGYTF

j_call: TRBJ2-2
d_call: TRBD2
clone_size: NA
v_call: TRBV9
cdr3_nt: TGTGCCAGCAGCGCCCTTCCCGGGACTAGGGGCACCGGGGAGCTGTTTTTT
cdr3_aa: CASSALPGTRGTGELFF

j_call: TRBJ1-5
d_call: NA
clone_size: many
v_call: TRBV6-5
cdr3_nt: TGTGCCAGCAGACCTAAAACAGGGATTCAGCCCCAGCATTTT
cdr3_aa: CASRPKTGIQPQHF